A selection of T cell receptor beta chains follows, all from one sample in a study of control samples from healthy donors and cancer patients. Clones were read by immunoSEQ multiplex PCR, and TCRdb kept only the in-frame ones, dropping some. This table has 45,000 to 70,000 clones, 80% to 95% appearing once. Sequenced material: PBMCs. These receptors were obtained from a man aged 25-45 years with colorectal cancer. The CDR3 runs from the conserved cysteine through the conserved F or W. D genes are given only for firm matches. Clone size, where shown, is once, few, many, or a class for clones that have expanded.

v_call: TRBV12-3/TRBV12-4
j_call: TRBJ1-3
clone_size: once
d_call: NA
cdr3_nt: TGTGCCAGCAGCCTTTCGACAGCGAGGACCATATATTTT
cdr3_aa: CASSLSTARTIYF

v_call: TRBV7-2
j_call: TRBJ2-3
clone_size: NA
d_call: NA
cdr3_nt: TGTGCCAGCAGCAAACACGTGGGGGGACTGGCAGATACGCAGTATTTT
cdr3_aa: CASSKHVGGLADTQYF

v_call: TRBV9
j_call: TRBJ1-4
clone_size: NA
d_call: NA
cdr3_nt: TGTGCCAGCAGCATTTACAGCCGCCCGAATGAAAAACTGTTTTTT
cdr3_aa: CASSIYSRPNEKLFF

v_call: TRBV5-6
j_call: TRBJ1-2
clone_size: NA
d_call: NA
cdr3_nt: TGTGCCAGCAGCTTGGAGGGATATGGCTACACCTTC
cdr3_aa: CASSLEGYGYTF

v_call: TRBV6-4
j_call: TRBJ2-3
clone_size: NA
d_call: TRBD2
cdr3_nt: TGTGCCAGCAGCTATCGGGGGGGGAGCACAGATACGCAGTATTTT
cdr3_aa: CASSYRGGSTDTQYF

v_call: TRBV27
j_call: TRBJ1-5
clone_size: NA
d_call: NA
cdr3_nt: TGTGCCAGCAGTTGGAGGGTAACCAATCAGCCCCAGCATTTT
cdr3_aa: CASSWRVTNQPQHF

v_call: TRBV7-9
j_call: TRBJ2-3
clone_size: NA
d_call: NA
cdr3_nt: TGTGCCAGCAGCTTAGCAGGATCTAAAGTAAAAGATACGCAGTATTTT
cdr3_aa: CASSLAGSKVKDTQYF

v_call: TRBV10-3
j_call: TRBJ2-1
clone_size: NA
d_call: NA
cdr3_nt: TGTGCCATCAGAGACGCCGCCTCTGAGCAGTTCTTC
cdr3_aa: CAIRDAASEQFF

v_call: TRBV3-1/TRBV3-2
j_call: TRBJ2-5
clone_size: NA
d_call: TRBD2
cdr3_nt: TGTGCCAGCAGCCCGCTGACTAGCGGGGGCGGAGAGACCCAGTACTTC
cdr3_aa: CASSPLTSGGGETQYF

v_call: TRBV6-4
j_call: TRBJ2-1
clone_size: NA
d_call: TRBD1
cdr3_nt: TGTGCCAGCAGTGGGACAGGGGACTACAATGAGCAGTTCTTC
cdr3_aa: CASSGTGDYNEQFF

v_call: TRBV7-2
j_call: TRBJ2-5
clone_size: NA
d_call: NA
cdr3_nt: TGTGCCAGCAGCTTAACCCGGCAGCAAGAGACCCAGTACTTC
cdr3_aa: CASSLTRQQETQYF

v_call: TRBV5-1
j_call: TRBJ1-1
clone_size: NA
d_call: TRBD1
cdr3_nt: TGCGCCAGCAGCTTAGTCCCGGGACAGGGTAGGGGGACTGAAGCTTTCTTT
cdr3_aa: CASSLVPGQGRGTEAFF

v_call: TRBV4-2
j_call: TRBJ2-6
clone_size: NA
d_call: NA
cdr3_nt: TGTGCCAGCAGAAAAGGGGGGGGGCCCTTCTCTGGGGCCAACGTCCTGACTTTC
cdr3_aa: CASRKGGGPFSGANVLTF

v_call: TRBV5-5
j_call: TRBJ1-3
clone_size: NA
d_call: TRBD1
cdr3_nt: TGTGCCAGCAGCTTGGAGGGGGACAGCTCTGGAAACACCATATATTTT
cdr3_aa: CASSLEGDSSGNTIYF

v_call: TRBV2
j_call: TRBJ2-3
clone_size: NA
d_call: NA
cdr3_nt: TGTGCCAGCAGTGACCTGCAGCCTTCTAGCACAGATACGCAGTATTTT
cdr3_aa: CASSDLQPSSTDTQYF

v_call: TRBV5-1
j_call: TRBJ1-3
clone_size: NA
d_call: NA
cdr3_nt: TGCGCCAGCAAGGTCCCAGGAAGAAACACCATATATTTT
cdr3_aa: CASKVPGRNTIYF

v_call: TRBV6-2/TRBV6-3
j_call: TRBJ2-7
clone_size: NA
d_call: NA
cdr3_nt: TGTGCCAGCAGTTGGGCGCCCGAAGGCTACGAGCAGTACTTC
cdr3_aa: CASSWAPEGYEQYF

v_call: TRBV3-1/TRBV3-2
j_call: TRBJ1-5
clone_size: few
d_call: NA
cdr3_nt: TGTGCCAGCAGCCTTGGGGGGGGGCTCGGTCAGCCCCAGCATTTT
cdr3_aa: CASSLGGGLGQPQHF

v_call: TRBV19
j_call: TRBJ1-3
clone_size: NA
d_call: NA
cdr3_nt: TGTGCCGGTTCCGCGACTATTGACTCTGGAAACACCATATATTTT
cdr3_aa: CAGSATIDSGNTIYF

v_call: TRBV3-1/TRBV3-2
j_call: TRBJ2-3
clone_size: NA
d_call: TRBD2
cdr3_nt: TGTGCCAGCAGCCCTAGCGGGGTCGCTAGCACAGATACGCAGTATTTT
cdr3_aa: CASSPSGVASTDTQYF

v_call: TRBV9
j_call: TRBJ1-4
clone_size: NA
d_call: NA
cdr3_nt: TGTGCCAGCGGGGATCTCCTTAATGAAAAACTGTTTTTT
cdr3_aa: CASGDLLNEKLFF

v_call: TRBV6-5
j_call: TRBJ2-6
clone_size: NA
d_call: NA
cdr3_nt: TGTGCCAGCAGTTACGCTCGAGACCATGGGGCCAACGTCCTGACTTTC
cdr3_aa: CASSYARDHGANVLTF

v_call: TRBV2
j_call: TRBJ1-2
clone_size: NA
d_call: NA
cdr3_nt: TGTGCCAGCAGTGAATTGGACACCAACTATGGCTACACCTTC
cdr3_aa: CASSELDTNYGYTF

v_call: TRBV5-1
j_call: TRBJ2-3
clone_size: NA
d_call: TRBD2
cdr3_nt: TGCGCCAGCAGCTTGGTGACTAGCGGGAACACAGATACGCAGTATTTT
cdr3_aa: CASSLVTSGNTDTQYF

v_call: TRBV4-3
j_call: TRBJ1-2
clone_size: NA
d_call: NA
cdr3_nt: TGCGCCAGCAGCCAAGAACCAGGGGTTAACTATGGCTACACCTTC
cdr3_aa: CASSQEPGVNYGYTF

v_call: TRBV19
j_call: TRBJ2-5
clone_size: NA
d_call: TRBD2
cdr3_nt: TGTGCCAGTAGTATAGGGGGACTAGTTCAAGAGACCCAGTACTTC
cdr3_aa: CASSIGGLVQETQYF